This T cell receptor (beta chain) was sequenced for a study of T-cell memory formation after mild COVID-19. There are 18 residues in the CDR3. V gave up 0 bases and J gave up 0 bases; unmatched junction bases: 12. The V gene's germline CDR1 is SGDLS and CDR2 YYNGEE. This clonotype was picked up a small number of times. Its antigen remains unknown. Study-wide results and caveats: The authors left the SARS-CoV-2 specificity of second-wave clones peaking on day 37 unconfirmed. Clones contracting day 15 to 85 were balanced CD4/CD8; later expanders leaned CD4+. Clones which contracted sat mainly in CM and EM if CD4+, and in EMRA if CD8+.

TCRdb fed the 5' RACE reads into MiXCR, producing one record per CDR3 protein. The data show 550,000 to 600,000 distinct CDR3 sequences, with roughly 21% seen just once and under 8.5% held by the top ten. The gene calls are TRBV9 and TRBJ2-7; 7 bases fit TRBD2. The clonotype originates from an adult woman who had mild COVID-19 (a few samples of this study predate the infection). Cell type and time point are not known. Material for sequencing was PBMCs or a T cell subset sorted from them (not recorded which). The CDR3, as DNA: TGTGCCAGCAGCGTAGAGGGTAGCGGGTTCGGAAGCTCCTACGAGCAGTACTTC. Translated, it gives CASSVEGSGFGSSYEQYF.